This T cell receptor beta chain was documented in a study of blood T cell repertoires in COVID-19. About the study: The study drew acute and convalescent COVID-19 samples from the United States, Italy and Spain. Sources were T cells, B-cell-depleted T cells, or PBMCs; the material itself was cDNA or gDNA.

The authors' processing: Reference gene primer amplification yielded estimated nucleated cell counts. Clones were read by immunoSEQ multiplex PCR, and TCRdb kept only the in-frame ones, dropping some. The V and J calls and clone size come from that table; D and trimming were worked out from the DNA. The table lists a few hundred thousand clones, approximately 80% of them singletons. The CDR3 consists of 15 residues. CDR1 and CDR2 (germline): SGHKS, YYEKEE (reference sequence). V lost 5 bases to trimming and J lost 0 bases, with 12 bases between them. Recovered status in Cohort 3 required two negative PCRs, clearance, or symptom resolution.

V usage is TRBV5-5 and J usage is TRBJ1-5, with D perhaps matching TRBD1 (5 bases). The receptor was isolated from a man aged 35 to 55 who had recovered from COVID-19. Sequences were obtained from PBMCs or T cells enriched from blood (not recorded which). The CDR3 sequence is CASRPTANSNQPQHF. The CDR3 coding sequence is TGTGCCAGCAGACCGACAGCAAATAGCAATCAGCCCCAGCATTTT.